This T cell receptor beta chain was sequenced during a study of shared clonotypes between healthy human individuals. CDR3 length: 15 amino acids. In germline, CDR1 is SGHNT, CDR2 YYREEE (reference sequence). Unmatched junction bases numbered 8, after V lost 3 bases and J lost 4 bases. The data were produced by immunoSEQ multiplex PCR, yet TCRdb's version contains in-frame clones alone and is incomplete. The sample includes over 850,000 clones, 75% to 85% of them seen just once. Study observations and caveats: Clonotype sharing among the donors was expected to vary with sequencing depth. Clonotypes not shared had lower generation probabilities than those common to all four donors. Depth was large, yet rarefaction showed that sorted-subset sequencing was incomplete.

For this clone: Its antigen remains unidentified.

The genes are TRBV5-4 and TRBJ2-3, with TRBD2 identical over 7 bases. The sample comprised memory CD4+ T cells from PBMCs. The sample's subset: CD45RA-negative fraction. The sequence came from a man between 18 and 29 years old in good health. Some clones in this sample may be carry-over from other donors' samples. The CDR3 is CASSSPGRESDTQYF. In nucleotides, the CDR3 is TGTGCCAGCAGCTCCCCAGGGAGGGAATCAGATACGCAGTATTTT.